This T cell receptor (beta chain) was documented in a study of early T cells in non-severe SARS-CoV-2 infection. Study as a whole: Sequencing of unsorted whole blood was done on bulk RNA, leaving chains unpaired.

Study-wide findings and caveats: In VDJdb matching, anti-spike CD8 responses were favored while private and CD4 specificities went missing.

This CDR3 spans 11 amino acids. The junction had 3 bases not matched to a gene; V was cut back by 6 bases and J by 10 bases. Each cDNA molecule carried a unique molecular identifier. Each CDR3 protein gets one entry after TCRdb re-called the 5' RACE reads with MiXCR. This sample yields 65,000 to 70,000 distinct CDR3 sequences, of which under 13% are seen a single time; 6.4% belongs to the top ten. This clonotype was found many times. What it recognizes is unknown. The TCR sequence derives from an adult who was a healthcare worker with PCR-confirmed SARS-CoV-2 infection or an uninfected control (not recorded which). The sequencing input was whole blood. The gene calls are TRBV12-3 or TRBV12-4 and TRBJ2-1; 7 bases are shared with TRBD2. The CDR3, as DNA: TGTGCCAGCAGGCGGACTAGAGAGCAGTTCTTC. Its translation is CASRRTREQFF.